This TCR beta chain was sequenced in a study of T cell responses to AZD1222 COVID-19 vaccine. Study findings and constraints: Most donors were white British, females outnumbered males, and clonal diversity was possibly underestimated.

For this clone: What it binds is not known.

Using immunoSEQ multiplex PCR, the repertoire was profiled, and TCRdb retains in-frame clones only, with some absent. The sample includes some 150,000 clones, roughly 90% of them seen just once. Germline assignment: CDR1 LNHDA and CDR2 SQIVND (reference sequence). Trimming took off 4 bases at V and 2 bases at J, with 9 bases between the two ends. This CDR3 spans 13 amino acids. The starting material was peripheral blood, obtained on day 0 of AZD1222 vaccination. The chain links TRBV19 to TRBJ2-7, with D uncertain. The sequence was collected from an adult in good health. This chain's CDR3 is CASSSQRTYEQYF. CDR3 in DNA: TGTGCCAGTAGTAGCCAAAGGACCTACGAGCAGTACTTC.